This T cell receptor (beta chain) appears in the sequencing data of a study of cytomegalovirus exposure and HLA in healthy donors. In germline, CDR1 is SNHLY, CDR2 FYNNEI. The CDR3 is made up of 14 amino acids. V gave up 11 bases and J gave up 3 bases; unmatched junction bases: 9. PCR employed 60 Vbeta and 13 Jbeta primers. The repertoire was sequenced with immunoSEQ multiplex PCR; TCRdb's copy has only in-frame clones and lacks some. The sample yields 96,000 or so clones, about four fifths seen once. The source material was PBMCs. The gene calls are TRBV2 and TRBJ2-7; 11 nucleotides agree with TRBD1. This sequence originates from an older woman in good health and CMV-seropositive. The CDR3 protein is CAGEAGTGGYEQYF. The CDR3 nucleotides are TGTGCCGGAGAAGCCGGGACAGGGGGCTACGAGCAGTACTTC.